This entry features one T cell receptor beta chain sequence. V shed 5 bases, J shed 5 bases, and the junction held 10 bases outside the gene matches. Germline CDR1 reads SGHTA; CDR2 reads FQGNSA. The CDR3 is 16 residues long. The protocol was immunoSEQ multiplex PCR, while the TCRdb copy is restricted to in-frame clones and leaves out a portion. There are some 25,000 clones in the sample; roughly 85% occur only once, and approximately 15% lies in the top ten. The data originate from a study of OX40 agonist ivuxolimab in advanced cancers. The clonotype originates from an adult with an advanced solid tumor such as melanoma, head and neck, liver or kidney cancer. Here the sequenced sample was CD4+ or CD8+ T cells sorted from blood, taken in a trial of the OX40 agonist ivuxolimab. The chain couples TRBV7-2 to TRBJ2-7; TRBD1 aligns across 12 bases. The DNA of the CDR3 is TGTGCCAGCAGCACGGGACAGGGGGCGTATGTTGACGAGCAGTACTTC. Translation gives CASSTGQGAYVDEQYF.